A single sample gave rise to the 11 T cell receptor beta chains below, sequenced in a study of cytomegalovirus exposure and HLA in healthy donors (dated by TCRdb to 2015 to 2018). The library was produced with the immunoSEQ multiplex PCR assay. For the multiplex PCR, a mixture combining 60 forward primers for TCR Vbeta segments and 13 reverse primers for TCR Jbeta segments was used. TCRdb provides this immuneACCESS table in a form limited to in-frame rearrangements. Some clones are lacking; in checked studies, under half of them reflect an unresolved V gene, and why the rest are absent is not known. The sample table lists some 200,000 clones, roughly four fifths of them with a count of one. About 1.4% of the sample is in the top ten clones. Sequencing used PBMCs. The source of these receptors is a girl under 18 in good health and CMV-seronegative.

The genes are TRBV5-6 and TRBJ2-5, with D possibly being TRBD2 (5 bases). Trimming took off 3 bases at V and 1 base at J, with 10 bases between the two ends. The CDR3 consists of 14 residues. Germline V gene lookup returns CDR1 SGHDT and CDR2 YYEEEE. CDR3 DNA sequence: TGTGCCAGCAGCTCCCGGGAACGCCAAGAGACCCAGTACTTC. This gives the protein CASSSRERQETQYF.

The chain employs TRBV5-1 and TRBJ1-1; D is undetermined. The CDR3 consists of 16 residues. The V end was cut by 4 bases, the J end by 2 bases, with 18 bases between. Germline CDR1 reads SGHRS; CDR2 reads YFSETQ. In nucleotides, the CDR3 is TGCGCCAGCAGCCTTGGCTACTTACAGCAAAACACTGAAGCTTTCTTT. Protein sequence: CASSLGYLQQNTEAFF.

This chain joins TRBV7-8 and TRBJ2-7; 7 bases map to TRBD2. Germline V gene lookup returns CDR1 SGHVS and CDR2 FQNEAQ. V gave up 5 bases and J gave up 0 bases; unmatched junction bases: 4. This CDR3 contains 14 residues. CDR3 residues: CASSPRTSSYEQYF. CDR3 coding DNA: TGTGCCAGCAGCCCCCGGACTAGCTCCTACGAGCAGTACTTC.

This clone was observed once. The chain uses TRBV6-1 and TRBJ2-7; tentative D call: TRBD2 (6 bases). The CDR3 extends over 14 amino acids. Germline-derived CDR1 and CDR2 are MNHNS and SASEGT. Trimming left V 8 bases short and J 0 bases short, with 14 bases between. This CDR3 is CASEGLRDSYEQYF. CDR3 DNA: TGTGCCAGCGAGGGACTGCGAGACTCCTACGAGCAGTACTTC.

The V gene is TRBV28, the J gene TRBJ2-7, with 9 bases fitting TRBD2. CDR3 length: 15 residues. Germline V CDR1 and CDR2: MDHEN, SYDVKM. The junction had 7 bases not matched to a gene; V was cut back by 0 bases and J by 7 bases. CDR3 sequence (DNA): TGTGCCAGCAGTTTATGGGGCGGGGGGGTTTTGGAGCAGTACTTC. As protein: CASSLWGGGVLEQYF. Supplemented by reference TRBV28 and TRBJ2-7, the full variable domain reads DVKVTQSSRYLVKRTGEKVFLECVQDMDHENMFWYRQDPGLGLRLIYFSYDVKMKEKGDIPEGYSVSREKKERFSLILESASTNQTSMYLCASSLWGGGVLEQYFGPGTRLTVT.

This chain uses TRBV7-9 with TRBJ2-3, with 9 bases identical to TRBD2. The CDR3 length is 15 residues. With V trimmed by 3 bases and J by 5 bases, 6 bases remained unmatched. Germline CDR1 SEHNR, CDR2 FQNEAQ (reference sequence). The CDR3 sequence: CASSFLSGSVDTQYF. CDR3 coding DNA: TGTGCCAGCAGCTTCCTTAGCGGGAGTGTAGATACGCAGTATTTT.

This chain connects TRBV4-1 to TRBJ1-1; D not certain. This CDR3 has 16 residues. V shed 1 base and J shed 0 bases, with 12 bases lying between them. Germline V gene data show CDR1 as MGHRA and CDR2 as YSYEKL. The CDR3 spells CASSQGKAAMNTEAFF. The CDR3 DNA reads TGCGCCAGCAGCCAAGGTAAGGCGGCGATGAACACTGAAGCTTTCTTT.

The rearrangement joins TRBV28 to TRBJ1-1; perhaps TRBD1 as D (6 bases). The CDR3 totals 14 residues. Per germline, CDR1 MDHEN and CDR2 SYDVKM. Deletions cut 5 bases from V and 8 bases from J, with 18 bases between. This chain's CDR3 is CASSIHNRGGEAFF. The CDR3 DNA follows: TGTGCCAGCAGTATACACAATCGGGGGGGCGAAGCTTTCTTT.

The chain links TRBV6-1 to TRBJ1-1; D unclear. The germline V gene encodes CDR1 MNHNS and CDR2 SASEGT. CDR3 size: 13 residues. V dropped 7 bases and J dropped 6 bases, with 15 bases sitting between them. The CDR3, as DNA: TGTGCCAGCATCTCAGGCGTTGTCCCTGAAGCTTTCTTT. Translating gives CASISGVVPEAFF.

This clone was seen a single time. This sequence joins TRBV9 and TRBJ2-5; 9 positions agree with TRBD1. CDR1 and CDR2 (germline): SGDLS, YYNGEE. V trimming: 0 bases; J trimming: 2 bases; junction bases outside the gene matches: 8. This CDR3 has 17 residues. As DNA, the CDR3 is TGTGCCAGCAGCGTAGGGCCACGAGGGACAGGGCAAGAGACCCAGTACTTC. Translating it yields CASSVGPRGTGQETQYF.

This chain connects TRBV13 to TRBJ2-1; weak D call: TRBD2 (5 bases). The CDR3 is made up of 13 amino acids. CDR1 PRHDT and CDR2 FYEKMQ come from the germline V gene (reference sequence). Trimming left V 5 bases short and J 0 bases short, with 5 bases between. CDR3 DNA sequence: TGTGCCAGCAGCACTAGCTCCTACAATGAGCAGTTCTTC. The encoded protein is CASSTSSYNEQFF.